The 20 T cell receptor beta chains given below trace back to one sample, sequenced in a study of T cell responses to AZD1222 COVID-19 vaccine. The method was immunoSEQ multiplex PCR; TCRdb's version includes in-frame clones alone and lacks a portion of them. The top ten clones hold 16% of a sample with about 85,000 clones, around nine tenths of them seen once. The material was peripheral blood, obtained on day 0 of AZD1222 vaccination. The receptors originated from an adult in good health.

Here the CDR3 reads CASSLPASNTGELFF. The CDR3 nucleotides are TGTGCCAGCAGTTTACCCGCTAGCAACACCGGGGAGCTGTTTTTT. The chain links TRBV28 to TRBJ2-2, with D possibly TRBD2 on 5 matching bases. CDR1 and CDR2 (germline): MDHEN, SYDVKM. CDR3 size: 15 residues. V was clipped by 2 bases and J by 2 bases, with 9 bases between them. The full variable domain, rest sourced from reference TRBV28 and TRBJ2-2, is DVKVTQSSRYLVKRTGEKVFLECVQDMDHENMFWYRQDPGLGLRLIYFSYDVKMKEKGDIPEGYSVSREKKERFSLILESASTNQTSMYLCASSLPASNTGELFFGEGSRLTVL.

The J gene is TRBJ1-2, the V gene TRBV5-4, with no clear D. V shed 0 bases and J shed 5 bases, with 5 bases lying between them. The germline V gene has CDR1 SGHNT and CDR2 YYREEE (reference sequence). CDR3 length equals 12 residues. CDR3 bases: TGTGCCAGCAGCTTGGATAGGTATGGCTACACCTTC. Protein product: CASSLDRYGYTF.

The chain employs TRBV2 and TRBJ2-7; maybe TRBD2 (5 bases). The germline V and J ends were trimmed by 5 bases and 3 bases, with 17 bases remaining between them. The CDR3 loop spans 15 amino acids. Germline CDR1 SNHLY, CDR2 FYNNEI. The CDR3 reads CASSRGRVLFYEQYF. The DNA of the CDR3 is TGTGCCAGCAGTCGGGGTCGCGTCCTGTTCTACGAGCAGTACTTC.

The chain has TRBV5-1 and TRBJ1-2; D is ambiguous. The V gene lost 0 bases and the J gene lost 3 bases, with 9 bases spanning the gap. The CDR3 contains 14 residues. Germline V gives CDR1 SGHRS, CDR2 YFSETQ. Written as DNA, the CDR3 is TGCGCCAGCAGCTTGGCCCCGGGCGACTATGGCTACACCTTC. Protein: CASSLAPGDYGYTF.

The chain joins TRBV7-8 to TRBJ1-5; 11 nucleotides line up with TRBD1. The junction had 9 bases not matched to a gene; V was cut back by 5 bases and J by 3 bases. Germline V gene lookup returns CDR1 SGHVS and CDR2 FQNEAQ. The CDR3 covers 17 residues. The CDR3 DNA reads TGTGCCAGCAGCCAAGGACAGGGGGCGCGGATCAATCAGCCCCAGCATTTT. Amino acids: CASSQGQGARINQPQHF. Supplemented by reference TRBV7-8 and TRBJ1-5, the full variable domain reads GAGVSQSPRYKVAKRGQDVALRCDPISGHVSLFWYQQALGQGPEFLTYFQNEAQLDKSGLPSDRFFAERPEGSVSTLKIQRTQQEDSAVYLCASSQGQGARINQPQHFGDGTRLSIL.

The chain links TRBV5-1 to TRBJ1-1; possibly TRBD1 for D (5 bases). CDR1 SGHRS and CDR2 YFSETQ come from the germline V gene. The CDR3 loop spans 15 amino acids. V was trimmed by 1 base and J by 5 bases, leaving 15 bases between them. The CDR3 loop is CASSLSGTSGTEAFF. The CDR3 nucleotides are TGCGCCAGCAGCTTGTCCGGGACGTCAGGGACTGAAGCTTTCTTT.

V usage is TRBV3-1 (or the pseudogene TRBV3-2) and J usage is TRBJ2-3, with a weak D call TRBD2 (6 bases). The germline V and J ends were trimmed by 0 bases and 1 base, with 11 bases remaining between them. Germline CDR1 reads LGHDT; CDR2 reads YNNKEL (reference sequence). There are 16 residues in the CDR3. CDR3 sequence reads: CASSQERPSGTDTQYF. CDR3 DNA sequence: TGTGCCAGCAGCCAAGAAAGGCCTAGCGGCACAGATACGCAGTATTTT.

V usage is TRBV7-9 and J usage is TRBJ1-4; 7 bases are a match to TRBD1. CDR1 is SEHNR, CDR2 FQNEAQ, per germline (reference sequence). The CDR3 runs 15 residues. The junction had 11 bases not matched to a gene; V was cut back by 6 bases and J by 7 bases. CDR3 sequence: CASSPGQRYGEKLFF. In DNA form, the CDR3 reads TGTGCCAGCAGTCCGGGACAGCGGTATGGTGAAAAACTGTTTTTT.

The gene calls are TRBV28 and TRBJ2-2; maybe TRBD2 (7 bases). The germline V gene encodes CDR1 MDHEN and CDR2 SYDVKM. Trimming stripped 2 bases from V and 7 bases from J, with 23 bases between. This CDR3 region has 18 residues. CDR3 nucleotide sequence: TGTGCCAGCAGTTTAAGATGGGGGGGCCTCGGGGCAATCGGGGAGCTGTTTTTT. Amino acid sequence: CASSLRWGGLGAIGELFF.

This chain links TRBV11-2 with TRBJ2-1, with 10 nucleotides matching TRBD2. Unmatched junction bases numbered 5, after V lost 1 base and J lost 5 bases. CDR1 SGHAT and CDR2 FQNNGV come from the germline V gene. This CDR3 comprises 16 residues. In DNA form, the CDR3 reads TGTGCCAGCAGCTTAGTAGGACTAGCGGTCAACAATGAGCAGTTCTTC. It is translated as CASSLVGLAVNNEQFF.

The chain joins TRBV10-3 to TRBJ2-2, with TRBD1 matching over 10 bases. The germline CDR1 and CDR2 sequences are ENHRY and SYGVKD. The CDR3 covers 15 residues. J was trimmed by 4 bases and V by 6 bases; bases with no gene match: 5. The CDR3 nucleotides are TGTGCCATCAGCTGGGACAGGGGTGGCACCGGGGAGCTGTTTTTT. This sequence encodes CAISWDRGGTGELFF.

The genes are TRBV9 and TRBJ2-7; perhaps TRBD2 as D (5 bases). The V end lost 1 base, the J end lost 3 bases, and 11 bases lay between the germline ends. CDR3 length equals 14 residues. The V gene's germline CDR1 is SGDLS and CDR2 YYNGEE. The CDR3 DNA is TGTGCCAGCAGCGTAAGCGGCTTAGACTACGAGCAGTACTTC. Encoded protein: CASSVSGLDYEQYF.

This chain uses TRBV28 with TRBJ2-7; weak D call: TRBD2 (6 bases). CDR3 length: 16 residues. Between the trimmed V and J ends, which lost 1 base and 6 bases, there was a span of 19 bases. Looked up from germline, CDR1 is MDHEN and CDR2 is SYDVKM. The CDR3 region is CASSLSAGGISPEQYF. The CDR3 DNA sequence: TGTGCCAGCAGTTTATCTGCTGGGGGGATTAGCCCCGAGCAGTACTTC.

V usage is TRBV10-3 and J usage is TRBJ1-1; 8 bases agree with TRBD1. Losses at the gene ends were 0 bases for V and 5 bases for J; bases not matched to a gene: 8. Germline CDR1 is ENHRY and CDR2 is SYGVKD. The CDR3 totals 16 residues. The CDR3 bases are TGTGCCATCAGTGAGTCGAGGACAGGGATATCGACTGAAGCTTTCTTT. Its protein is CAISESRTGISTEAFF.

The chain has TRBV5-1 and TRBJ1-2; 7 bases line up with TRBD1. This CDR3 contains 14 residues. V lost 4 bases, J lost 5 bases, and 8 bases stayed unmatched. The V gene's germline CDR1 is SGHRS and CDR2 YFSETQ. CDR3 nucleotide sequence: TGCGCCAGCAGCGGGACAGAGAGACCTTATGGCTACACCTTC. Protein product: CASSGTERPYGYTF.

V gene TRBV19 combines with J gene TRBJ1-2; tentative D call: TRBD1 (6 bases). The V and J ends lost 6 bases and 4 bases respectively, with 18 bases between them. CDR1 is LNHDA, CDR2 SQIVND, per germline (reference sequence). The CDR3 extends over 15 amino acids. The CDR3 DNA sequence: TGTGCCAGTAGCTCGGGACAAGGCGGTGGCTATGGCTACACCTTC. Translation: CASSSGQGGGYGYTF.

This sequence joins TRBV28 and TRBJ1-5, with TRBD1 matching 7 bases. Germline trimming cut 6 bases from V and 6 bases from J; bases unmatched to any gene: 8. Germline lookup yields CDR1 MDHEN and CDR2 SYDVKM. The CDR3 is 14 residues long. The CDR3 nucleotides are TGTGCCAGCAGCAGGGGGGGAGGAGGTCAGCCCCAGCATTTT. Protein: CASSRGGGGQPQHF.

Only a few counts were recorded for this clone. The chain combines TRBV6-5 with TRBJ2-1; 8 nucleotides agree with TRBD2. The V gene's germline CDR1 is MNHEY and CDR2 SVGAGI. The CDR3 extends over 14 amino acids. Trimming cost V 2 bases and J 12 bases; bases outside gene matches: 9. For the CDR3, the DNA is TGTGCCAGCAGTTACGCCCAGCGGGAGACCAGGCAGTTCTTC. Protein: CASSYAQRETRQFF.

V usage is TRBV18 and J usage is TRBJ2-2; D gene ambiguous. This CDR3 comprises 12 residues. The germline CDR1 and CDR2 sequences are KGHSH and LQKENI. Trimming cost V 4 bases and J 10 bases, with 10 bases left between them. Here the CDR3 DNA reads TGTGCCAGCTCACAGCAACAGAAGGAGCTGTTTTTT. This translates into CASSQQQKELFF.

This chain joins TRBV27 and TRBJ2-7, with 7 bases matching TRBD2. The CDR3 consists of 14 residues. V dropped 5 bases and J dropped 2; count of bases not matched to a gene: 6. The V gene's germline CDR1 is MNHEY and CDR2 SMNVEV (reference sequence). The CDR3 DNA reads as TGTGCCAGCAGTCCATCGGGGAGGGCCTACGAGCAGTACTTC. This gives the protein CASSPSGRAYEQYF.